This TCR beta chain was found in a study of T cells after posttransplantation cyclophosphamide. The study, taken as a whole, reports: After PTCy, TRB diversity resembled that of CNI/methotrexate controls.

This clone was seen at least ten times. What it binds is not known. Clones were read by immunoSEQ multiplex PCR, and TCRdb kept only the in-frame ones, dropping some. The profile covers 40,000 or so clones, none occurring a single time. The related graft donor's blood sample was taken on the day of bone marrow donation. The CDR3 extends over 14 amino acids. Trimming shortened V by 4 bases and J by 4 bases, and 14 bases separated the two germline ends. CDR1 is SGHDT and CDR2 is YYEEEE in the germline V gene. The rearrangement uses TRBV5-6 and TRBJ1-1, with D possibly TRBD1 on 5 matching bases. This TCR came from a man aged 25-45 years in good health and a related stem cell transplant donor. Material: PBMCs. This CDR3 is CASSAWGGVTEAFF. Here the CDR3 DNA reads TGTGCCAGCAGCGCATGGGGCGGGGTCACTGAAGCTTTCTTT.